One T cell receptor (beta chain) is described in this entry. Its antigen remains unidentified. This sample stems from a study of identical twins. MiXCR was run by TCRdb on the 5' RACE reads, yielding one entry per CDR3 protein. The sample yields roughly 770,000 distinct CDR3 sequences, 18% seen once. Study-level points and caveats: A cross-sectional statistical analysis, not follow-up of the same donors, supported the conclusions. Invariant MAIT and iNKT cells may have partly biased zero-insertion analyses. Out-of-frame alpha sequences common to twins exhibited a surplus of low generation probability.

The CDR3 has 15 residues. Germline V gene sequence: CDR1 DFQATT, CDR2 SNEGSKA (reference sequence). The V end lost 1 base, the J end lost 4 bases, and 16 bases lay between the germline ends. This same sample was also part of a study on T cells expressing NK-cell markers. That source reports: The HCMV specificity of the expanded NKG2C+ T cell clones stayed unresolved.

The sequence came from a woman between 18 and 29 years old in good health. The J gene is TRBJ2-5, the V gene TRBV20-1, with D maybe TRBD2 (6 bases). The material sequenced was PBMCs. CDR3 sequence reads: CSARVDYPGVETQYF. The CDR3 DNA sequence: TGCAGTGCTAGAGTCGACTATCCGGGAGTAGAGACCCAGTACTTC.